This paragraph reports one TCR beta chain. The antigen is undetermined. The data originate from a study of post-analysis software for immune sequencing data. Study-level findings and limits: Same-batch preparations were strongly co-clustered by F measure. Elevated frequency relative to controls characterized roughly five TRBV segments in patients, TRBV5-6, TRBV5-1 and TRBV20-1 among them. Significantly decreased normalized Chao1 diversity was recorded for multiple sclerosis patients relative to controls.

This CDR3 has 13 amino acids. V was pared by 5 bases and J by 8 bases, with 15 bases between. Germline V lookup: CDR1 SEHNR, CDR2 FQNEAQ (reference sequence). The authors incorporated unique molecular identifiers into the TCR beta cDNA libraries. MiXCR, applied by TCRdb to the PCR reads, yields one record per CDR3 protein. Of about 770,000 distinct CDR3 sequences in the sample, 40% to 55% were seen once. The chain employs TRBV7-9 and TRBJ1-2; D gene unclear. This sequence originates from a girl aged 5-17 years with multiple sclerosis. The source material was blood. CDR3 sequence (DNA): TGTGCCAGCAGCCCGAATCCTACCGTCGGCTACACCTTC. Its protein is CASSPNPTVGYTF.